This passage covers 7 T cell receptor beta chains from one sample sequenced in a study of T cell responses to AZD1222 COVID-19 vaccine. The data were produced by immunoSEQ multiplex PCR, yet TCRdb's version contains in-frame clones alone and is incomplete. The data show approximately 74,000 clones, roughly 90% seen once. Source: peripheral blood, taken on day 0 of AZD1222 vaccination. These receptors all stem from an adult in good health.

This sequence joins TRBV10-3 and TRBJ1-5; 7 bases line up with TRBD1. This CDR3 region has 14 residues. Germline V gene lookup returns CDR1 ENHRY and CDR2 SYGVKD. J was trimmed by 6 bases and V by 3 bases; bases with no gene match: 5. The CDR3 spells CAISDLQGGQPQHF. The CDR3 DNA reads as TGTGCCATCAGTGACCTTCAGGGGGGTCAGCCCCAGCATTTT.

This clone was seen a few times. This chain connects TRBV6-2 or TRBV6-3 to TRBJ1-2, with 10 bases lining up with TRBD1. V lost 2 bases to trimming and J lost 6 bases; unmatched junction nucleotides: 3. CDR1 is MNHEY and CDR2 is SVGEGT in the germline V gene. The CDR3 totals 14 residues. CDR3 nucleotide sequence: TGTGCCAGCAGTTACCTCGGGACAGGGGATGGCTACACCTTC. The encoded protein is CASSYLGTGDGYTF.

The chain uses TRBV4-3 and TRBJ2-4, with D possibly matching TRBD2 (6 bases). Germline V gene sequence: CDR1 LGHNA, CDR2 YSLEER. CDR3 length: 16 amino acids. With 0 bases removed from V and 6 bases from J, the gap between germline ends came to 15 bases. The CDR3: CASSQDPQGGGNIQYF. The CDR3 coding sequence is TGCGCCAGCAGCCAAGATCCTCAGGGAGGAGGAAACATTCAGTACTTC.

The chain has TRBV27 and TRBJ2-7, with 7 bases that match TRBD2. In germline, CDR1 is MNHEY, CDR2 SMNVEV (reference sequence). The CDR3 runs to 14 residues. V gave up 2 bases and J gave up 2 bases; unmatched junction bases: 3. The CDR3 nucleotides are TGTGCCAGCAGTTTAAAGCGGGGCCCCTACGAGCAGTACTTC. Protein: CASSLKRGPYEQYF.

The V call is TRBV6-5, the J call TRBJ2-7; D possibly corresponds to TRBD2 (6 bases). The germline V gene has CDR1 MNHEY and CDR2 SVGAGI. Trimming removed 6 bases from V and 5 bases from J, with 17 bases in between. This CDR3 has 14 residues. CDR3 nucleotides: TGTGCCAGCAGCCCGGACTATCCCCATGACGAGCAGTACTTC. This sequence encodes CASSPDYPHDEQYF.

J is TRBJ2-7 and V is TRBV27; 7 bases align to TRBD2. The CDR3 spans 16 residues. Germline V gene sequence: CDR1 MNHEY, CDR2 SMNVEV (reference sequence). Losses at the gene ends were 2 bases for V and 0 bases for J; bases not matched to a gene: 7. CDR3 nucleotide sequence: TGTGCCAGCAGTTTAGCCCGCGGGGGAGGCTCCTACGAGCAGTACTTC. Residues: CASSLARGGGSYEQYF.

V and J are TRBV28 and TRBJ2-7, with D maybe TRBD1 (5 bases). Trimming removed 5 bases at V and 3 bases at J, with 14 bases between. This CDR3 has 14 residues. Germline V gene lookup returns CDR1 MDHEN and CDR2 SYDVKM. The CDR3 reads CASSPATEDYEQYF. The CDR3 bases are TGTGCCAGCAGTCCAGCGACAGAGGACTACGAGCAGTACTTC.